This T cell receptor beta chain is from a study of CD8 T cells in Susac syndrome. V lost 7 bases to trimming and J lost 2 bases, with 11 bases between them. There are 13 residues in the CDR3. Germline assignment: CDR1 MGHDK and CDR2 SYGVNS. RNA was extracted with the RNeasy kit, and a quantity of about 0.45 to 1 ug was reverse transcribed using random hexamers. TCRdb reprocessed the immunoSEQ multiplex PCR reads via MiXCR and lists one record per CDR3 protein. The sample carries about 300,000 distinct CDR3 sequences, approximately 91% recorded once. From blood CD8+ and CD4+ T cells, TCR beta sequences were generated.

The sequencing input was CD8+ T cells from PBMCs. This chain uses TRBV25-1 with TRBJ1-2; unclear D gene. The clonotype comes from a human donor with multiple sclerosis. The CDR3 DNA follows: TGTGCCAGCATGAGCGGAGGGAACTATGGCTACACCTTC. Amino acid sequence: CASMSGGNYGYTF.